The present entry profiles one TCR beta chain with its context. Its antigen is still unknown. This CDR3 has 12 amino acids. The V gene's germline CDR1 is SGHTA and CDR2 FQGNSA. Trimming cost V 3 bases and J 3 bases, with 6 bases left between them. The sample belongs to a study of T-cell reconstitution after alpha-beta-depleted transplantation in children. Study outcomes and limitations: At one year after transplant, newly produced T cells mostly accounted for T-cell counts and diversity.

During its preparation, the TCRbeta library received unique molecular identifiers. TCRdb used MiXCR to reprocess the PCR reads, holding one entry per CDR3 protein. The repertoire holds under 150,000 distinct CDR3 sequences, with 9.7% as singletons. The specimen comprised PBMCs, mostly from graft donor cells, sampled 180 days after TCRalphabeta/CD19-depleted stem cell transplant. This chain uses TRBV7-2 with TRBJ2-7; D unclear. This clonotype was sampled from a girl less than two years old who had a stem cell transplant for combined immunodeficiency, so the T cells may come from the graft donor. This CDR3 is CASSFGNYEQYF. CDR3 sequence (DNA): TGTGCCAGCAGCTTTGGGAACTACGAGCAGTACTTC.